This is a list of T cell receptor beta chains from one sample in a study of T cell responses to AZD1222 COVID-19 vaccine. Produced via immunoSEQ multiplex PCR; TCRdb's table is partial and in-frame only. Of approximately 140,000 clones detected, more than 90% appear once; the ten largest clones hold roughly 3.3%. Specimen: peripheral blood, collected 28 days after the second AZD1222 dose. These receptors were taken from an adult who received the AZD1222 COVID-19 vaccine. Both conserved end residues are part of each CDR3. The D gene is left open where the match is weak. The size of a clone is reported for some rows only, either as once, few or many, or as a class for expanded clones.

j_gene: TRBJ1-3
v_gene: TRBV14
abundance: once
d_gene: NA
len: 15
CDR3aa: CASSSGPRRFGTIYF
CDR3nt: TGTGCCAGCAGCTCCGGACCTCGCCGCTTCGGCACCATATATTTT

j_gene: TRBJ2-7
v_gene: TRBV28
abundance: few
d_gene: TRBD1
len: 17
CDR3aa: CASSPPPGQGLSYEQYF
CDR3nt: TGTGCCAGCAGTCCGCCGCCGGGACAGGGTCTCTCCTACGAGCAGTACTTC

j_gene: TRBJ2-3
v_gene: TRBV7-3
abundance: NA
d_gene: TRBD2
len: 16
CDR3aa: CASSSGTSGGTDTQYF
CDR3nt: TGTGCCAGCAGCTCCGGGACTAGCGGGGGCACAGATACGCAGTATTTT

j_gene: TRBJ2-1
v_gene: TRBV2
abundance: NA
d_gene: NA
len: 13
CDR3aa: CASSVEKVNEQFF
CDR3nt: TGTGCCAGCAGCGTAGAAAAAGTCAATGAGCAGTTCTTC

j_gene: TRBJ1-5
v_gene: TRBV11-3
abundance: NA
d_gene: NA
len: 15
CDR3aa: CASSPGMGDRQPQHF
CDR3nt: TGTGCCAGCAGCCCAGGGATGGGGGACCGGCAGCCCCAGCATTTT

j_gene: TRBJ1-2
v_gene: TRBV7-9
abundance: once
d_gene: NA
len: 11
CDR3aa: CASSFGRGYTF
CDR3nt: TGTGCCAGCAGCTTCGGGAGGGGCTACACCTTC

j_gene: TRBJ1-1
v_gene: TRBV16
abundance: NA
d_gene: NA
len: 13
CDR3aa: CASSQSFAGEAFF
CDR3nt: TGTGCCAGCAGCCAATCGTTCGCAGGGGAAGCTTTCTTT

j_gene: TRBJ2-7
v_gene: TRBV6-5
abundance: NA
d_gene: NA
len: 13
CDR3aa: CASVGGNPYEQYF
CDR3nt: TGTGCCAGCGTGGGGGGAAATCCCTACGAGCAGTACTTC

j_gene: TRBJ2-1
v_gene: TRBV7-6
abundance: NA
d_gene: TRBD2
len: 16
CDR3aa: CASSLSGGRDGNEQFF
CDR3nt: TGTGCCAGCAGCTTATCGGGCGGGAGGGACGGAAATGAGCAGTTCTTC

j_gene: TRBJ1-1
v_gene: TRBV5-1
abundance: NA
d_gene: TRBD1
len: 16
CDR3aa: CASSLGRGLLNTEAFF
CDR3nt: TGCGCCAGCAGCTTGGGCAGGGGGCTTTTGAACACTGAAGCTTTCTTT

j_gene: TRBJ2-1
v_gene: TRBV10-3
abundance: NA
d_gene: NA
len: 14
CDR3aa: CAISGGLLDNEQFF
CDR3nt: TGTGCCATCAGTGGAGGGTTACTAGACAATGAGCAGTTCTTC

j_gene: TRBJ1-2
v_gene: TRBV14
abundance: NA
d_gene: TRBD1
len: 13
CDR3aa: CASSQGQGYGYTF
CDR3nt: TGTGCCAGCAGCCAAGGACAGGGTTATGGCTACACCTTC

j_gene: TRBJ1-5
v_gene: TRBV5-1
abundance: NA
d_gene: NA
len: 15
CDR3aa: CASRPDGGSNQPQHF
CDR3nt: TGCGCCAGCAGACCCGATGGGGGAAGCAATCAGCCCCAGCATTTT

j_gene: TRBJ2-6
v_gene: TRBV4-2
abundance: NA
d_gene: NA
len: 16
CDR3aa: CASSQDEASGANVLTF
CDR3nt: TGTGCCAGCAGCCAAGACGAGGCGTCTGGGGCCAACGTCCTGACTTTC

j_gene: TRBJ2-2
v_gene: TRBV6-5
abundance: NA
d_gene: NA
len: 15
CDR3aa: CASSLAVQNTGELFF
CDR3nt: TGTGCCAGCAGCTTGGCGGTCCAGAACACCGGGGAGCTGTTTTTT

j_gene: TRBJ2-2
v_gene: TRBV7-3
abundance: NA
d_gene: TRBD1
len: 15
CDR3aa: CASSPGTGGPGELFF
CDR3nt: TGTGCCAGCAGCCCCGGGACAGGGGGTCCCGGGGAGCTGTTTTTT

j_gene: TRBJ1-1
v_gene: TRBV7-9
abundance: NA
d_gene: NA
len: 14
CDR3aa: CASSSPSRPTEAFF
CDR3nt: TGTGCCAGCAGCTCCCCCTCCCGTCCCACTGAAGCTTTCTTT

j_gene: TRBJ2-7
v_gene: TRBV2
abundance: few
d_gene: NA
len: 12
CDR3aa: CASRPGSYEQYF
CDR3nt: TGTGCCAGCAGGCCGGGCTCCTACGAGCAGTACTTC

j_gene: TRBJ2-7
v_gene: TRBV7-9
abundance: NA
d_gene: TRBD2
len: 14
CDR3aa: CASSFSSGRSEQYF
CDR3nt: TGTGCCAGCAGCTTCTCTAGCGGGAGGTCCGAGCAGTACTTC

j_gene: TRBJ2-1
v_gene: TRBV18
abundance: NA
d_gene: TRBD2
len: 13
CDR3aa: CASSPPGLGVQFF
CDR3nt: TGTGCCAGCTCACCACCGGGACTAGGGGTGCAGTTCTTC

j_gene: TRBJ1-2
v_gene: TRBV4-3
abundance: NA
d_gene: NA
len: 14
CDR3aa: CASSQVSTGYGYTF
CDR3nt: TGCGCCAGCAGCCAAGTTTCCACAGGCTATGGCTACACCTTC

j_gene: TRBJ2-7
v_gene: TRBV9
abundance: NA
d_gene: TRBD1
len: 15
CDR3aa: CASSVAGQGTFEQYF
CDR3nt: TGTGCCAGCAGCGTAGCCGGACAGGGAACCTTCGAGCAGTACTTC

j_gene: TRBJ1-2
v_gene: TRBV30
abundance: NA
d_gene: NA
len: 13
CDR3aa: CAWSEQGTYGYTF
CDR3nt: TGTGCCTGGAGTGAGCAGGGTACCTATGGCTACACCTTC

j_gene: TRBJ1-4
v_gene: TRBV28
abundance: NA
d_gene: NA
len: 18
CDR3aa: CASSSLGPPRLINEKLFF
CDR3nt: TGTGCCAGCAGTTCCCTGGGACCTCCCCGTTTGATTAATGAAAAACTGTTTTTT

j_gene: TRBJ1-1
v_gene: TRBV18
abundance: NA
d_gene: NA
len: 15
CDR3aa: CASSQLRQLNTEAFF
CDR3nt: TGTGCCAGCTCCCAGTTGCGGCAGTTGAACACTGAAGCTTTCTTT

j_gene: TRBJ2-5
v_gene: TRBV5-4
abundance: NA
d_gene: TRBD2
len: 16
CDR3aa: CASSLGGSGVQETQYF
CDR3nt: TGTGCCAGCAGCTTGGGGGGTAGCGGGGTACAAGAGACCCAGTACTTC

j_gene: TRBJ2-5
v_gene: TRBV4-3
abundance: NA
d_gene: TRBD1
len: 17
CDR3aa: CASSQDVARGRLETQYF
CDR3nt: TGCGCCAGCAGCCAAGATGTGGCCAGGGGGCGGCTTGAGACCCAGTACTTC

j_gene: TRBJ1-3
v_gene: TRBV10-3
abundance: NA
d_gene: NA
len: 17
CDR3aa: CAISETQGLGSGNTIYF
CDR3nt: TGTGCCATCAGTGAGACTCAGGGCCTTGGCTCTGGAAACACCATATATTTT

j_gene: TRBJ1-3
v_gene: TRBV5-1
abundance: NA
d_gene: NA
len: 15
CDR3aa: CASSLVAGAGNTIYF
CDR3nt: TGCGCCAGCAGCTTGGTGGCGGGTGCAGGAAACACCATATATTTT

j_gene: TRBJ2-5
v_gene: TRBV19
abundance: once
d_gene: NA
len: 14
CDR3aa: CASSTAGYQETQYF
CDR3nt: TGTGCCAGTAGTACCGCAGGTTACCAAGAGACCCAGTACTTC

j_gene: TRBJ1-2
v_gene: TRBV7-2
abundance: NA
d_gene: NA
len: 15
CDR3aa: CASSLVGTIEGGYTF
CDR3nt: TGTGCCAGCAGCTTAGTGGGTACTATTGAGGGTGGCTACACCTTC

j_gene: TRBJ1-2
v_gene: TRBV2
abundance: once
d_gene: NA
len: 13
CDR3aa: CASRVDGASGYTF
CDR3nt: TGTGCCAGCAGGGTCGACGGGGCTTCTGGCTACACCTTC

j_gene: TRBJ1-1
v_gene: TRBV7-9
abundance: NA
d_gene: NA
len: 14
CDR3aa: CASSLNGPNTEAFF
CDR3nt: TGTGCCAGCAGCTTAAACGGGCCGAACACTGAAGCTTTCTTT

j_gene: TRBJ2-5
v_gene: TRBV11-2
abundance: NA
d_gene: NA
len: 13
CDR3aa: CASSRGNQETQYF
CDR3nt: TGTGCCAGCAGTCGGGGAAATCAAGAGACCCAGTACTTC

j_gene: TRBJ2-7
v_gene: TRBV27
abundance: NA
d_gene: NA
len: 14
CDR3aa: CASSGTPQGYEQYF
CDR3nt: TGTGCCAGCAGTGGAACGCCCCAGGGCTACGAGCAGTACTTC

j_gene: TRBJ2-1
v_gene: TRBV9
abundance: NA
d_gene: TRBD2
len: 15
CDR3aa: CASSQTSGSIYEQFF
CDR3nt: TGTGCCAGCAGCCAGACTAGCGGGAGTATCTATGAGCAGTTCTTC

j_gene: TRBJ2-5
v_gene: TRBV5-1
abundance: NA
d_gene: TRBD1
len: 18
CDR3aa: CASSRTGTDWGLQETQYF
CDR3nt: TGCGCCAGCAGCCGAACCGGGACAGACTGGGGGTTACAAGAGACCCAGTACTTC

j_gene: TRBJ2-3
v_gene: TRBV6-4
abundance: NA
d_gene: NA
len: 15
CDR3aa: CASSDSSGGTDTQYF
CDR3nt: TGTGCCAGCAGTGACTCTAGCGGAGGCACAGATACGCAGTATTTT

j_gene: TRBJ2-3
v_gene: TRBV5-1
abundance: once
d_gene: NA
len: 15
CDR3aa: CASSKDPETTDTQYF
CDR3nt: TGCGCCAGCAGCAAGGATCCTGAAACCACAGATACGCAGTATTTT

j_gene: TRBJ1-5
v_gene: TRBV30
abundance: NA
d_gene: TRBD1
len: 13
CDR3aa: CAWSETGVQPQHF
CDR3nt: TGTGCCTGGAGTGAAACAGGGGTTCAGCCCCAGCATTTT

j_gene: TRBJ2-2
v_gene: TRBV2
abundance: once
d_gene: TRBD1
len: 15
CDR3aa: CASSLRDRNTGELFF
CDR3nt: TGTGCCAGCAGTCTAAGGGACAGAAACACCGGGGAGCTGTTTTTT

j_gene: TRBJ2-7
v_gene: TRBV24-1
abundance: NA
d_gene: TRBD2
len: 17
CDR3aa: CATSDSSGRAGSYEQYF
CDR3nt: TGTGCCACCAGTGATTCTAGCGGGAGGGCCGGGTCCTACGAGCAGTACTTC

j_gene: TRBJ1-1
v_gene: TRBV28
abundance: NA
d_gene: NA
len: 12
CDR3aa: CASSVRDTEAFF
CDR3nt: TGTGCCAGCAGTGTACGAGACACTGAAGCTTTCTTT

j_gene: TRBJ2-7
v_gene: TRBV7-2
abundance: NA
d_gene: TRBD2
len: 17
CDR3aa: CASSLGLAGIIYYEQYF
CDR3nt: TGTGCCAGCAGCCTAGGACTAGCGGGCATAATTTACTACGAGCAGTACTTC

j_gene: TRBJ2-2
v_gene: TRBV18
abundance: NA
d_gene: NA
len: 16
CDR3aa: CASSPIYSVNTGELFF
CDR3nt: TGTGCCAGCTCACCGATCTATAGCGTGAACACCGGGGAGCTGTTTTTT

j_gene: TRBJ2-5
v_gene: TRBV27
abundance: NA
d_gene: TRBD1
len: 13
CDR3aa: CASSSGTGGTQYF
CDR3nt: TGTGCCAGCAGTTCAGGGACAGGGGGCACCCAGTACTTC

j_gene: TRBJ2-7
v_gene: TRBV2
abundance: NA
d_gene: NA
len: 15
CDR3aa: CASREGLGQGYEQYF
CDR3nt: TGTGCCAGCAGGGAGGGCCTGGGCCAGGGTTACGAGCAGTACTTC

j_gene: TRBJ2-2
v_gene: TRBV11-2
abundance: NA
d_gene: NA
len: 15
CDR3aa: CASSLLDGNTGELFF
CDR3nt: TGTGCCAGCAGCCTGCTCGACGGGAACACCGGGGAGCTGTTTTTT

j_gene: TRBJ1-2
v_gene: TRBV6-5
abundance: NA
d_gene: NA
len: 14
CDR3aa: CASRIGARHYGYTF
CDR3nt: TGTGCCAGTCGCATAGGAGCTAGACACTATGGCTACACCTTC

j_gene: TRBJ2-2
v_gene: TRBV24-1
abundance: once
d_gene: NA
len: 18
CDR3aa: CATSDAKGVKGNTGELFF
CDR3nt: TGTGCCACCAGTGATGCGAAGGGGGTCAAGGGGAACACCGGGGAGCTGTTTTTT

j_gene: TRBJ2-2
v_gene: TRBV11-3
abundance: NA
d_gene: TRBD2
len: 17
CDR3aa: CASSFPSGRGDTGELFF
CDR3nt: TGTGCCAGCAGCTTCCCTAGCGGGAGGGGTGACACCGGGGAGCTGTTTTTT

j_gene: TRBJ1-2
v_gene: TRBV9
abundance: NA
d_gene: NA
len: 14
CDR3aa: CASSPTTGNYGYTF
CDR3nt: TGTGCCAGCAGCCCGACGACAGGAAACTATGGCTACACCTTC

j_gene: TRBJ1-5
v_gene: TRBV24-1
abundance: NA
d_gene: NA
len: 13
CDR3aa: CATSLGGNQPQHF
CDR3nt: TGTGCCACCAGTTTAGGGGGCAATCAGCCCCAGCATTTT